The 22 T cell receptor beta chains presented below share a single source sample, sequenced in a study of regulatory T cells in long-lasting Graves disease. The time point: newly diagnosed GD, antithyroid drugs for less than 3 months. Researchers made the TCR library from RNA that was extracted from PBMCs. The authors built TCR beta libraries using iRepertoire HTBI primers and Arm-PCR of CDR3 regions. Each CDR3 protein gets one entry after TCRdb re-called the multiplex PCR reads with MiXCR. Of 450,000 to 600,000 distinct CDR3 sequences listed, approximately 13% were seen once; the top ten hold under 10%. These data were likewise used in another study, on T cells in Graves' hyperthyroidism and ophthalmopathy.

This sample comprised peripheral blood mononuclear cells (PBMCs), obtained at new diagnosis, from a patient treated with antithyroid drugs. The source of these receptors is a man in his thirties or forties with Graves disease.

V gene TRBV7-9 combines with J gene TRBJ2-3, with a tentative D call TRBD2 (5 bases). Trimming left V 8 bases short and J 1 base short, with 10 bases between. Germline V gives CDR1 SEHNR, CDR2 FQNEAQ (reference sequence). The CDR3 has 13 residues. This CDR3 is CASAGVRTDTQYF. As DNA, the CDR3 is TGTGCCAGCGCCGGGGTCCGCACAGATACGCAGTATTTT.

Only a few counts were recorded for this clonotype. The chain recombines TRBV4-1 with TRBJ2-6; D is ambiguous. V was clipped by 4 bases and J by 0 bases, with 13 bases between them. This CDR3 is built from 17 residues. Germline CDR1 MGHRA, CDR2 YSYEKL. CDR3: CASSRLLARSGANVLTF. Here the CDR3 DNA reads TGCGCCAGCAGCCGCCTCCTGGCACGCTCTGGGGCCAACGTCCTGACTTTC.

This clonotype was seen a few times. The chain combines TRBV27 with TRBJ2-2, with TRBD2 as a possible D gene (5 bases). This CDR3 is 13 amino acids long. V shed 6 bases and J shed 4 bases, with 9 bases lying between them. Germline values: CDR1 MNHEY, CDR2 SMNVEV (reference sequence). CDR3 in amino acids: CASSPGFTGELFF. The DNA of the CDR3 is TGTGCCAGCAGCCCGGGGTTCACCGGGGAGCTGTTTTTT.

This clonotype occurred many times. This chain links TRBV29-1 with TRBJ2-5; 12 nucleotides align to TRBD2. The V segment lost 3 bases and the J segment 5 bases; nucleotides outside the gene matches: 10. Germline values: CDR1 SQVTM, CDR2 ANQGSEA. The CDR3 totals 16 residues. The CDR3 loop is CSVDWASGRAGETQYF. In nucleotides, the CDR3 is TGCAGCGTTGATTGGGCTAGCGGGAGGGCCGGGGAGACCCAGTACTTC.

A remark on this clonotype: This may arise from a read error, as a much more abundant clone is one base away. The chain carries TRBV10-3 and TRBJ1-2, with D unclear. The CDR3 consists of 15 residues. The germline V gene has CDR1 ENHRY and CDR2 SYGVKD. The CDR3 DNA is TGTGCCACCAGTGATAGTGGTCCAGCTAACTATGGCTACACCTTC. The encoded protein is CATSDSGPANYGYTF.

This chain uses TRBV13 with TRBJ2-7; D gene ambiguous. The length of the CDR3 is 12 residues. V lost 5 bases, J lost 4 bases, and 9 bases lay in between. Germline assignment: CDR1 PRHDT and CDR2 FYEKMQ (reference sequence). The CDR3 reads CASSQRLYEQYF. For the CDR3, the DNA is TGTGCCAGCAGCCAACGGCTGTACGAGCAGTACTTC.

This clonotype has at least ten counts. The CDR3 nucleotides read TGTGCCAGTATGATGACAGGAACTCCGAACTATGGCTACACCTTC. It specifies CASMMTGTPNYGYTF. The genes are TRBV19 and TRBJ1-2, with D tentatively TRBD1 (6 bases). V was trimmed by 7 bases and J by 2 bases, leaving 17 bases between them. This CDR3 comprises 15 residues. CDR1 is LNHDA, CDR2 SQIVND, per germline (reference sequence).

This clonotype was detected only a few times. V gene TRBV3-1 combines with J gene TRBJ2-1, with a tentative D call TRBD2 (5 bases). This CDR3 has 15 residues. Germline V gene data show CDR1 as LGHDT and CDR2 as YNNKEL (reference sequence). Trimming removed 8 bases at V and 3 bases at J, with 17 bases between. CDR3 amino acids: CASSVMASHYNEQFF. The CDR3 nucleotides are TGTGCCAGCTCGGTAATGGCTAGCCACTACAATGAGCAGTTCTTC.

The CDR3 protein is CASSDSGGPNTEAFF. Here the CDR3 DNA reads TGTGCCAGCAGTGACTCGGGAGGTCCGAACACTGAAGCTTTCTTT. This sequence joins TRBV6-4 and TRBJ1-1; D unclear. The CDR3 has 15 amino acids. The germline V gene encodes CDR1 MRHNA and CDR2 SNTAGT. V was cut by 0 bases and J by 1 base, with 9 bases left in between.

A few counts support this clonotype. The chain joins TRBV20-1 to TRBJ1-2; no firm D call. Trimming removed 6 bases from V and 4 bases from J, with 24 bases in between. The CDR3 is 16 amino acids. Germline loops: CDR1 DFQATT, CDR2 SNEGSKA (reference sequence). The CDR3, as DNA: TGCAGTGCCGAACCCCGGTGGGCCACCTCCGGCTATGGCTACACCTTC. It yields the protein CSAEPRWATSGYGYTF.

This clonotype was recorded once. A far larger clone is only one base removed, so a read error is likely. The chain has TRBV7-3 and TRBJ1-1; D gene ambiguous. Germline V gene sequence: CDR1 SGHTA, CDR2 FQGTGA. The CDR3 sequence is 13 residues long. V shed 2 bases and J shed 4 bases, with 8 bases lying between them. The CDR3 loop is CASSLSESTEAFF. The CDR3 DNA is TGTGCCAGCAGCTTATCAGAGAGCACTGAAGCTTTCTTT. The whole variable domain, remainder taken from reference TRBV7-3 and TRBJ1-1, is GAGVSQTPSNKVTEKGKYVELRCDPISGHTALYWYRQSLGQGPEFLIYFQGTGAADDSGLPNDRFFAVRPEGSVSTLKIQRTERGDSAVYLCASSLSESTEAFFGQGTRLTVV.

This clonotype was observed a few times. The V gene is TRBV7-9, the J gene TRBJ1-4; D is unresolved. The CDR3 loop spans 14 amino acids. The germline gives CDR1 SEHNR, CDR2 FQNEAQ (reference sequence). The V end was cut by 4 bases, the J end by 4 bases, with 10 bases between. CDR3 region: CASSSSANNEKLFF. The CDR3 nucleotides are TGTGCCAGCAGCTCGTCCGCCAATAATGAAAAACTGTTTTTT.

Ten or more counts support this clonotype. The J gene is TRBJ2-4, the V gene TRBV29-1, with D possibly matching TRBD1 (6 bases). V lost 3 bases, J lost 5 bases, and 11 bases lay in between. The CDR3 is made up of 13 amino acids. Germline V gene sequence: CDR1 SQVTM, CDR2 ANQGSEA. The CDR3 protein is CSVEWDKENIQYF. The CDR3 nucleotides are TGCAGCGTTGAGTGGGACAAAGAAAACATTCAGTACTTC.

This clonotype was observed many times. The V and J genes are TRBV18 and TRBJ2-1; D possibly corresponds to TRBD2 (5 bases). Germline V gene sequence: CDR1 KGHSH, CDR2 LQKENI. Trimming took 1 base from V and 8 from J, leaving 12 bases between them. This CDR3 has 14 residues. This CDR3 reads CASSPLGGRDEQFF. CDR3 nucleotide sequence: TGTGCCAGCTCACCACTAGGCGGGCGGGATGAGCAGTTCTTC.

This clonotype was seen a few times. A much bigger clone sits one base away, suggesting this may be a read error. The J gene is TRBJ2-3, the V gene TRBV12-5; possibly TRBD2 for D (5 bases). CDR1 and CDR2 (germline): LGHNT, FRNRAP. V was clipped by 6 bases and J by 2 bases, with 18 bases between them. The CDR3 runs to 16 residues. The CDR3: CASGSGLGLPTDTQYF. Here the CDR3 DNA reads TGTGCTAGTGGATCTGGTCTCGGACTCCCCACAGATACGCAGTATTTT.

This chain uses TRBV7-2 with TRBJ2-7, with D hard to call. CDR3 length: 15 residues. Trimming left V 1 base short and J 7 bases short, with 17 bases between. CDR1 is SGHTA, CDR2 FQGNSA, per germline. CDR3 in DNA: TGTGCCAGCAGCTTAGAAGTTGTCCAGTACAATGAGCAGTACTTC. Translated, it gives CASSLEVVQYNEQYF. The entire variable domain, with the rest obtained from reference TRBV7-2 and TRBJ2-7, is as follows: GAGVSQSPSNKVTEKGKDVELRCDPISGHTALYWYRQSLGQGLEFLIYFQGNSAPDKSGLPSDRFSAERTGGSVSTLTIQRTQQEDSAVYLCASSLEVVQYNEQYFGPGTRLTVT.

The chain combines TRBV10-1 with TRBJ2-3; 9 bases are a match to TRBD2. Germline CDR1 and CDR2: WNHNN and SYGVQD (reference sequence). There are 18 residues in the CDR3. Trimming at V came to 2 bases and at J to 4 bases, leaving 13 bases not matched to a gene. The CDR3 DNA reads as TGCGCCAGCAGTGAGCGCGGCGGGAGGGCCCGAGGCGCAGATACGCAGTATTTT. Translating it yields CASSERGGRARGADTQYF.

This clonotype appeared a few times. The chain carries TRBV30 and TRBJ2-7; D is unresolved. The CDR3 runs 11 residues. The ends were cut back, 4 bases at V and 5 bases at J, with 9 bases in the middle. The germline gives CDR1 GTSNPN, CDR2 SVGIG (reference sequence). The DNA of the CDR3 is TGTGCCTGGACCCTCGGTAACGAGCAGTACTTC. It translates to CAWTLGNEQYF.

The sample holds many counts of this clonotype. The chain is built from TRBV27 and TRBJ2-1; perhaps TRBD1 as D (7 bases). This CDR3 is built from 17 residues. V gave up 2 bases and J gave up 5 bases, with 19 bases separating them. CDR1 and CDR2 from the germline V gene are MNHEY and SMNVEV (reference sequence). CDR3 loop: CASSLPPTGTGNNEQFF. CDR3 in DNA: TGTGCCAGCAGTTTACCTCCGACAGGGACTGGAAACAATGAGCAGTTCTTC.

This clonotype was observed many times. For the CDR3, the DNA is TGTGCCAGCTCACTCGCCGACAGGGGTCAGGAGACCCAGTACTTC. Translating it yields CASSLADRGQETQYF. V is TRBV18 and J is TRBJ2-5; 8 nucleotides match TRBD1. The CDR3 totals 15 residues. Germline V gene data show CDR1 as KGHSH and CDR2 as LQKENI. Germline trimming cut 4 bases from V and 5 bases from J; bases unmatched to any gene: 9. The complete variable domain, with remaining parts taken from reference TRBV18 and TRBJ2-5, reads NAGVMQNPRHLVRRRGQEARLRCSPMKGHSHVYWYRQLPEEGLKFMVYLQKENIIDESGMPKERFSAEFPKEGPSILRIQQVVRGDSAAYFCASSLADRGQETQYFGPGTRLLVL.

Notes on this clonotype: Possible read error: a much larger clone is one base away. The chain has TRBV12-3 or TRBV12-4 and TRBJ2-1; 12 bases agree with TRBD2. V was clipped by 8 bases and J by 0 bases; unmatched bases: 14. The CDR3 extends over 19 amino acids. The DNA for the CDR3 is TGTGCCAGCGGACAGGGACTAGCGGGTCCGCCCCGCTCCTACAATGAGCAGTTCTTC. Protein sequence: CASGQGLAGPPRSYNEQFF.

The chain combines TRBV7-9 with TRBJ2-1, with 15 bases matching TRBD2. The CDR3 contains 16 residues. In germline, CDR1 is SEHNR, CDR2 FQNEAQ (reference sequence). J gave up 6 bases and V 4 bases, and 4 bases lay outside the gene matches. The CDR3 sequence is CASSSRTSGRANEQFF. In nucleotides, the CDR3 is TGTGCCAGCAGCTCCCGGACTAGCGGGAGGGCCAATGAGCAGTTCTTC.